Only one count was recorded for the clone carrying this T cell receptor beta chain. The antigen remains unidentified. The data originate from a study of lymphopenia after photon versus proton radiotherapy. TCRdb keeps only in-frame clones here, not all; method: immunoSEQ multiplex PCR. The table includes approximately 170,000 clones, more than 85% detected once. Study results and caveats: Only patients who died were analyzed for survival; proton advantage is unproven. After lymphocyte nadir, photon-treated repertoires showed oligoclonal expansion, especially CD8+ Temra. Relative stability marked proton patients; photon patients lost diversity and naive cells.

Trimming shortened V by 6 bases and J by 1 base, and 12 bases separated the two germline ends. The CDR3 extends over 14 amino acids. The germline gives CDR1 MNHEY, CDR2 SVGAGI. This TCR came from a man between 50 and 59 years old with gastric cancer. This sample comprised peripheral blood, obtained from a patient treated with photon-based radiotherapy. V usage is TRBV6-5 and J usage is TRBJ1-1; possibly TRBD1 for D (5 bases). CDR3 sequence reads: CASSPAGSNTEAFF. The CDR3 nucleotides read TGTGCCAGCAGCCCGGCAGGGTCGAACACTGAAGCTTTCTTT.